What follows is one T cell receptor (beta chain) and its context. The sample comes from a study of cytomegalovirus exposure and HLA in healthy donors. The length of the CDR3 is 14 residues. Germline values: CDR1 MNHEY, CDR2 SVGAGI. V dropped 0 bases and J dropped 7; count of bases not matched to a gene: 3. PCR was performed using 60 Vbeta and 13 Jbeta primers. Assay used: immunoSEQ multiplex PCR; TCRdb lists only in-frame clones, some missing. The top ten clones hold 1.3% of a sample with under 140,000 clones, nearly 80% of them seen once. Sequencing input: PBMCs. The clonotype was recovered from a woman between 25 and 40 years old in good health and CMV-seronegative. J is TRBJ1-5 and V is TRBV6-5, with TRBD1 matching 7 bases. The CDR3 here is CASSYSPGGQPQHF. The CDR3 DNA follows: TGTGCCAGCAGTTACTCCCCAGGGGGACAGCCCCAGCATTTT.